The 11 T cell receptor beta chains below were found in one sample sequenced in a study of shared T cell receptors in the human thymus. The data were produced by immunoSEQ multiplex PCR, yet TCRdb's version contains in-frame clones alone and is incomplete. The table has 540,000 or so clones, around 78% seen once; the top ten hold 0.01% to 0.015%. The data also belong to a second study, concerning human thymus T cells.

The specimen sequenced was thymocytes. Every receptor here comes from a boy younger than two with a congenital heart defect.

The CDR3 loop is CASSSLQGRGRPLKSGYTF. The CDR3 nucleotides are TGTGCCAGCAGCTCACTACAGGGCAGGGGGAGGCCGCTCAAATCTGGATACACCTTC. This rearrangement joins TRBV7-2 to TRBJ1-2, with 7 bases that match TRBD1. J was trimmed by 11 bases and V by 4 bases; bases with no gene match: 28. This CDR3 spans 19 amino acids. Germline V gene lookup returns CDR1 SGHTA and CDR2 FQGNSA.

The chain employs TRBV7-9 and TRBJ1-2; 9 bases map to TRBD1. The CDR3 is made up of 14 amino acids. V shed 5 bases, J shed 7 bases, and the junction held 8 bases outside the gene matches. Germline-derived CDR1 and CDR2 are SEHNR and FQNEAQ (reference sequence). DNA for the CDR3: TGTGCCAGCAGCCCCGACAGGGGGAAGTCTGGCTACACCTTC. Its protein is CASSPDRGKSGYTF.

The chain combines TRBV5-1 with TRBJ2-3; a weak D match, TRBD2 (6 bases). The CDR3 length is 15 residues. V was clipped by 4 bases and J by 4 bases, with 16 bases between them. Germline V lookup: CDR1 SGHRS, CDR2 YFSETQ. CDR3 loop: CASSPARAGPDTQYF. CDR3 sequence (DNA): TGCGCCAGCAGCCCCGCAAGAGCGGGCCCAGATACGCAGTATTTT.

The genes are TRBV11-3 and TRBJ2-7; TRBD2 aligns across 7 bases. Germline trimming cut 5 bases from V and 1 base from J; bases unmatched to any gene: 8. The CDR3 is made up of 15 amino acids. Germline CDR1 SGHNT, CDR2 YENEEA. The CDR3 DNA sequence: TGTGCCAGCAGCCCGGGGAGGGGCGGGTCCTACGAGCAGTACTTC. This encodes CASSPGRGGSYEQYF.

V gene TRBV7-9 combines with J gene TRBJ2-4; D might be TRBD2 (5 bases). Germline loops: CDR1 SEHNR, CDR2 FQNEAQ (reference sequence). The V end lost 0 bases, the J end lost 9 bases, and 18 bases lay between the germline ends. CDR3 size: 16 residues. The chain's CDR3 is CASSLAEREPISIQYF. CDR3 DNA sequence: TGTGCCAGCAGCTTAGCGGAAAGGGAGCCGATTAGCATTCAGTACTTC.

The CDR3, as DNA: TGTGCCATCCCAAAGGGGACAGGGGACAATGAGCAGTTCTTC. Its translation is CAIPKGTGDNEQFF. The chain couples TRBV2 to TRBJ2-1; TRBD1 matches 10 bases. Germline V CDR1 and CDR2: SNHLY, FYNNEI. The CDR3 runs 14 residues. Trimming removed 10 bases from V and 5 bases from J; junction bases left unmatched: 8.

CDR3 loop: CASSRESRTGGTEAFF. The CDR3 DNA is TGTGCCAGCAGCCGAGAGTCCAGAACGGGAGGCACTGAAGCTTTCTTT. This sequence joins TRBV7-2 and TRBJ1-1; D call uncertain. The CDR3 covers 16 residues. With 5 bases removed from V and 4 bases from J, the gap between germline ends came to 20 bases. Looked up from germline, CDR1 is SGHTA and CDR2 is FQGNSA.

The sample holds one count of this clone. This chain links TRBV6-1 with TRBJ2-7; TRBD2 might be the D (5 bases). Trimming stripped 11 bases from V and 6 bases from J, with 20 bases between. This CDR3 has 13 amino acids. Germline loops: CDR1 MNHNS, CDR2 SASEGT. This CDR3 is CAGGGLRVLEQYF. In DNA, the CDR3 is TGTGCCGGCGGCGGGCTTAGAGTTCTCGAGCAGTACTTC.

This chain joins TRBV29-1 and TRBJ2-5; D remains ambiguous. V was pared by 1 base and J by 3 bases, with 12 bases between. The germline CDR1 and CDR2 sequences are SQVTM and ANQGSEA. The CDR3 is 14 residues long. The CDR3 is CSVEVEEREETQYF. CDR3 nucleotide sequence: TGCAGCGTTGAAGTAGAGGAGAGAGAAGAGACCCAGTACTTC.

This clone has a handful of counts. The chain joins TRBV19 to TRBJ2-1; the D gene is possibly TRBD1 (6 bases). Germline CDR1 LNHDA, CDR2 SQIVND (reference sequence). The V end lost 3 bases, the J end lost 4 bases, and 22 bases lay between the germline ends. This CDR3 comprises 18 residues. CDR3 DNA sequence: TGTGCCAGTAGTATGGGGGCCGACTCCATCAATCCTTACAATGAGCAGTTCTTC. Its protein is CASSMGADSINPYNEQFF.

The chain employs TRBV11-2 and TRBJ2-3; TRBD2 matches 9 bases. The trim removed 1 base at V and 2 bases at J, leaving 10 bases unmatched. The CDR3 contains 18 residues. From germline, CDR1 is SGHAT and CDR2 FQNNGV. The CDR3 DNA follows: TGTGCCAGCAGCTTAGCGGAGATTAGCGGGAGCGCCACAGATACGCAGTATTTT. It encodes CASSLAEISGSATDTQYF.